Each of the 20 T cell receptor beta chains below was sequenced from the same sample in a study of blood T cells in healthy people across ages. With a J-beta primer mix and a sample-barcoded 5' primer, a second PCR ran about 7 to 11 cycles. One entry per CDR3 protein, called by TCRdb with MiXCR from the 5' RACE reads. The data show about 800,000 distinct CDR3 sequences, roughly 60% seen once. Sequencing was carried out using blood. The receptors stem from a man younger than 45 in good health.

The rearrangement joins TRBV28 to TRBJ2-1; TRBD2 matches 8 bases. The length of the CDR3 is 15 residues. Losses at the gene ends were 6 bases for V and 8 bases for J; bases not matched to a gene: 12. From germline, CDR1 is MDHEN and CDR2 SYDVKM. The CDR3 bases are TGTGCCAGCAGGCCCGGGACTAGAAGGCTCGATGAGCAGTTCTTC. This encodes CASRPGTRRLDEQFF.

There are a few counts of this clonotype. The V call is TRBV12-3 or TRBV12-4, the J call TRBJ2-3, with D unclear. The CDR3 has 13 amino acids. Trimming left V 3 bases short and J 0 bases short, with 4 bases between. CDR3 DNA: TGTGCCAGCAGTTTCGACAGCACAGATACGCAGTATTTT. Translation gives CASSFDSTDTQYF.

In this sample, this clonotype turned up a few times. The CDR3 here is CASSFADRVTEAFF. The CDR3 DNA sequence: TGTGCCAGCAGTTTTGCGGACAGGGTGACTGAAGCTTTCTTT. The chain joins TRBV28 to TRBJ1-1; TRBD1 agrees at 8 bases. This CDR3 has 14 amino acids. Trimming removed 3 bases from V and 5 bases from J; junction bases left unmatched: 5. CDR1 is MDHEN, CDR2 SYDVKM, per germline.

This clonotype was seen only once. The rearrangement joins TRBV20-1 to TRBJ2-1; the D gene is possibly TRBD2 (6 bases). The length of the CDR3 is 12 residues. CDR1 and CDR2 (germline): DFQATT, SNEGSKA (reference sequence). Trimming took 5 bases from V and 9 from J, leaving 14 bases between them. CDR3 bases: TGCAGTGCTCAGGAGATGCGGGGTGAGCAGTTCTTC. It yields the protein CSAQEMRGEQFF.

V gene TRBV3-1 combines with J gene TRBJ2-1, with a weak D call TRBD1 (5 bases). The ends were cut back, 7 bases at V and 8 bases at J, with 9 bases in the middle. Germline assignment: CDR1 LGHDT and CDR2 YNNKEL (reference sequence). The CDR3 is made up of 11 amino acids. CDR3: CASTTAHEQFF. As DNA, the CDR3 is TGTGCCAGCACGACAGCTCATGAGCAGTTCTTC.

The CDR3 region is CASSPPPDPSGTQYF. CDR3 nucleotide sequence: TGTGCCAGCAGCCCTCCCCCCGACCCTTCGGGGACGCAGTATTTT. This chain connects TRBV7-2 to TRBJ2-3, with a possible D match to TRBD2 (5 bases). Trimming stripped 5 bases from V and 9 bases from J, with 21 bases between. CDR3 size: 15 residues. CDR1 and CDR2 (germline): SGHTA, FQGNSA.

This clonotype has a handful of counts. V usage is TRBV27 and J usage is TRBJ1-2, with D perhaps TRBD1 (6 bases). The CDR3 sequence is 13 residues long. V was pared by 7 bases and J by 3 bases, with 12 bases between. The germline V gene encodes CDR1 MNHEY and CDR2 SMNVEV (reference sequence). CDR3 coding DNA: TGTGCCAGCACGGACAGACATCACTATGGCTACACCTTC. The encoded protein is CASTDRHHYGYTF.

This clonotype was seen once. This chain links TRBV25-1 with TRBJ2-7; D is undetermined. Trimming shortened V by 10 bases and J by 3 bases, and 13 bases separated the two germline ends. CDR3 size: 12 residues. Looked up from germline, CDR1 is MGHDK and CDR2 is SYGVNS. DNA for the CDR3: TGTGCCAACGACCTCCCGGGCTACGAGCAGTACTTC. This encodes CANDLPGYEQYF.

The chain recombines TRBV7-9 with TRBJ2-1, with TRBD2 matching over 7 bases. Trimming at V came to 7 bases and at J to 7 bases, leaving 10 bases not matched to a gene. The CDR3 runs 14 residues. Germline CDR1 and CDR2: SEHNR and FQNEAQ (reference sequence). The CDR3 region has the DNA TGTGCCAGCACCCCGTTAGGGACTACTAATGAGCAGTTCTTC. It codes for CASTPLGTTNEQFF.

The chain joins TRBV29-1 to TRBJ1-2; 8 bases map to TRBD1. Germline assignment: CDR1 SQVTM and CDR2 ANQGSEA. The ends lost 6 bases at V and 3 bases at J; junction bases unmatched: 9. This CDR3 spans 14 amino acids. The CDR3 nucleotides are TGCAGCGTAGCTCCAGGGGGCGCGCACTATGGCTACACCTTC. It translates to CSVAPGGAHYGYTF.

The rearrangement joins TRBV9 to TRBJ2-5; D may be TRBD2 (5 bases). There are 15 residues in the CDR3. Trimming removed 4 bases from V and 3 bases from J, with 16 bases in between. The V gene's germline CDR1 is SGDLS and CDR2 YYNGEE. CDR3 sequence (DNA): TGTGCCAGCAGCCCATGGGCAAAGAGGGAAGAGACCCAGTACTTC. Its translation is CASSPWAKREETQYF.

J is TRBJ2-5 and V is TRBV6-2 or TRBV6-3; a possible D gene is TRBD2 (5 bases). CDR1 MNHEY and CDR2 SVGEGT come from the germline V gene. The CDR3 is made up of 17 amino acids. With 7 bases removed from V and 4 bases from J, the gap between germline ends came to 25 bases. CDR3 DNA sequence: TGTGCCAGCAAACATACCCTTCGGGGTTTTTTCCGAGAGACCCAGTACTTC. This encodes CASKHTLRGFFRETQYF.

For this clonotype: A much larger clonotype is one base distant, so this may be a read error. The CDR3 reads CSASSGVRVNEQYF. Written as DNA, the CDR3 is TGCAGTGCTAGCTCGGGAGTCCGTGTCAATGAGCAGTACTTC. J is TRBJ2-7 and V is TRBV20-1, with a weak D call TRBD2 (6 bases). The V gene lost 3 bases and the J gene lost 7 bases, with 19 bases spanning the gap. The CDR3 has 14 residues. CDR1 and CDR2 (germline): DFQATT, SNEGSKA (reference sequence).

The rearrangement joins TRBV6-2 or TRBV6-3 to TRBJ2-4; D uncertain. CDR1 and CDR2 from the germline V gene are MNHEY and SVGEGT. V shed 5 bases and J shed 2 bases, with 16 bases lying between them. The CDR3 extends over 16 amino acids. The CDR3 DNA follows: TGTGCCAGCAGTACCCAACCCCCCTGGTCCAAAAACATTCAGTACTTC. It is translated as CASSTQPPWSKNIQYF.

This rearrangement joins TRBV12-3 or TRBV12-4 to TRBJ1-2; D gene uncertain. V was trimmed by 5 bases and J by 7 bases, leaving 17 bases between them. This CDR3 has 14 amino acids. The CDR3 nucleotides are TGTGCCAGCAGTCGCGGAGGGAGAGACGGTGGCTACACCTTC. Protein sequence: CASSRGGRDGGYTF.

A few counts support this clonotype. The CDR3 sequence is CASSVAEISYEQYF. The CDR3 DNA reads TGTGCCAGCAGCGTAGCAGAGATCTCCTACGAGCAGTACTTC. V is TRBV9 and J is TRBJ2-7; D uncertain. This CDR3 is 14 amino acids long. CDR1 is SGDLS and CDR2 is YYNGEE in the germline V gene. V was shortened by 0 bases and J by 0 bases, with 7 bases between the two germline ends.

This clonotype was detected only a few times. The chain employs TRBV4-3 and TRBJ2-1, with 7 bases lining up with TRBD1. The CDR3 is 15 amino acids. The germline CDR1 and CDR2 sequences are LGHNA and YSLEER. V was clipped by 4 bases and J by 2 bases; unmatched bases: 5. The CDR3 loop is CASSRDSQTYNEQFF. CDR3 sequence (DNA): TGCGCCAGCAGCCGGGACAGCCAGACCTACAATGAGCAGTTCTTC.

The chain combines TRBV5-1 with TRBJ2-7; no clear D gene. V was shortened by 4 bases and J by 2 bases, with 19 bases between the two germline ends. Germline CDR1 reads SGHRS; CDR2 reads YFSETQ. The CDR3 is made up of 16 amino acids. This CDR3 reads CASSPLTEPGAYEQYF. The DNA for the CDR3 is TGCGCCAGCAGCCCCCTCACTGAACCTGGGGCCTACGAGCAGTACTTC.

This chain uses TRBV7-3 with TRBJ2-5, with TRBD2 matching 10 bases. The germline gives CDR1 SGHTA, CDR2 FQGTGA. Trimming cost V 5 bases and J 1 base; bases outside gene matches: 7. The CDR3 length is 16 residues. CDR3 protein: CASSPGPSGSQETQYF. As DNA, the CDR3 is TGTGCCAGCAGCCCCGGGCCTAGCGGGAGCCAAGAGACCCAGTACTTC.

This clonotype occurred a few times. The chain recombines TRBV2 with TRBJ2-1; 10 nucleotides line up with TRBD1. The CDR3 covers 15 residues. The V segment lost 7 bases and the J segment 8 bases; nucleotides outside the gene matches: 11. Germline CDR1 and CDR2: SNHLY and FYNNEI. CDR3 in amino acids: CASTAGTGVLYEQFF. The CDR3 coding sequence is TGTGCCAGCACAGCCGGGACAGGGGTTTTGTATGAGCAGTTCTTC.